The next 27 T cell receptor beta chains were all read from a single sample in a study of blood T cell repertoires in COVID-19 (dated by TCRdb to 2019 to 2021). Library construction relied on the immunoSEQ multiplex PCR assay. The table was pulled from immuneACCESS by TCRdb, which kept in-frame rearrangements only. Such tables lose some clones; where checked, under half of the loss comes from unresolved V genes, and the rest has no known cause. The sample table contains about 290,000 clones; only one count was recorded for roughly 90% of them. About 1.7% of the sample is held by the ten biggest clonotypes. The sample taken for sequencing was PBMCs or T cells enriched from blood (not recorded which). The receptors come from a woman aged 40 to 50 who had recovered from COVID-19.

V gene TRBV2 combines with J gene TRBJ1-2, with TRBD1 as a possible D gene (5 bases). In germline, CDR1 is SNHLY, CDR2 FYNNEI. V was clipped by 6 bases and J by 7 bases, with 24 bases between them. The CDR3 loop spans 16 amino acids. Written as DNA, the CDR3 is TGTGCCAGCAGCCTGACAGAGACTCATCTATGGGGTGGCTACACCTTC. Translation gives CASSLTETHLWGGYTF. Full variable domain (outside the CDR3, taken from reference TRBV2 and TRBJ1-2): EPEVTQTPSHQVTQMGQEVILRCVPISNHLYFYWYRQILGQKVEFLVSFYNNEISEKSEIFDDQFSVERPDGSNFTLKIRSTKLEDSAMYFCASSLTETHLWGGYTFGSGTRLTVV.

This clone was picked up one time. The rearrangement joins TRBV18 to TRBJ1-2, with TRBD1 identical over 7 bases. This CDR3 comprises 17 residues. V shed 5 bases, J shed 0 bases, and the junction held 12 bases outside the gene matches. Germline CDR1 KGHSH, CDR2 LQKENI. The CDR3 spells CASSNQGTAQANYGYTF. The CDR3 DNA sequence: TGTGCCAGCTCAAACCAAGGGACAGCCCAAGCTAACTATGGCTACACCTTC.

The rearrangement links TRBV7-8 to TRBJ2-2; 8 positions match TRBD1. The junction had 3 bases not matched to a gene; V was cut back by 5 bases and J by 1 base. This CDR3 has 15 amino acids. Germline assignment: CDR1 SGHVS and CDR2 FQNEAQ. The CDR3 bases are TGTGCCAGCAGCCGTGGACAGGGGAACACCGGGGAGCTGTTTTTT. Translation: CASSRGQGNTGELFF.

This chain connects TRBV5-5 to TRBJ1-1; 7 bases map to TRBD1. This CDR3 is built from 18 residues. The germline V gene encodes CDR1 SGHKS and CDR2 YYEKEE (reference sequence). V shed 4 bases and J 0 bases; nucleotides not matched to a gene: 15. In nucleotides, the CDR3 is TGTGCCAGCAGCCGGAGAGGTCCCGCGCAGGGGGTGAACACTGAAGCTTTCTTT. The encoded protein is CASSRRGPAQGVNTEAFF. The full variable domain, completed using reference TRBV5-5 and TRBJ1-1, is DAGVTQSPTHLIKTRGQQVTLRCSPISGHKSVSWYQQVLGQGPQFIFQYYEKEERGRGNFPDRFSARQFPNYSSELNVNALLLGDSALYLCASSRRGPAQGVNTEAFFGQGTRLTVV.

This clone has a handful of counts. In DNA, the CDR3 is TGTGCCAGCAGCCTAGGCCTAGTACAGGGTGGGCAGTACTTC. It yields the protein CASSLGLVQGGQYF. The rearrangement joins TRBV7-2 to TRBJ2-7; a possible D gene is TRBD1 (6 bases). V lost 5 bases to trimming and J lost 9 bases, with 20 bases between them. There are 14 residues in the CDR3. Per germline, CDR1 SGHTA and CDR2 FQGNSA.

The CDR3 reads CASTMDRGNEKLFF. The CDR3 DNA is TGCGCCAGCACCATGGACAGGGGTAATGAAAAACTGTTTTTT. The genes are TRBV5-1 and TRBJ1-4, with 9 bases matching TRBD1. The ends lost 6 bases at V and 4 bases at J; junction bases unmatched: 4. Germline loops: CDR1 SGHRS, CDR2 YFSETQ. The CDR3 runs to 14 residues. Full variable domain (remainder filled in from reference TRBV5-1 and TRBJ1-4): KAGVTQTPRYLIKTRGQQVTLSCSPISGHRSVSWYQQTPGQGLQFLFEYFSETQRNKGNFPGRFSGRQFSNSRSEMNVSTLELGDSALYLCASTMDRGNEKLFFGSGTQLSVL.

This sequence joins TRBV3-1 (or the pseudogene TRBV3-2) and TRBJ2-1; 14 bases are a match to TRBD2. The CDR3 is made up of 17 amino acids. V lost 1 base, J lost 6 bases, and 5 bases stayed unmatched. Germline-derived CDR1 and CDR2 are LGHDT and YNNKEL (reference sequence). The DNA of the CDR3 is TGTGCCAGCAGCCAAGCCTGGACTAGCGGGAGGTCCAATGAGCAGTTCTTC. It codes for CASSQAWTSGRSNEQFF.

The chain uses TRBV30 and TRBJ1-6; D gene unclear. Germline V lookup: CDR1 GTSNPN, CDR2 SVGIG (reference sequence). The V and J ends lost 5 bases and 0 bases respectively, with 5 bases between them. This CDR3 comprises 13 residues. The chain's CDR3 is CAWAYSYNSPLHF. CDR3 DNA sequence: TGTGCCTGGGCGTACTCCTATAATTCACCCCTCCACTTT. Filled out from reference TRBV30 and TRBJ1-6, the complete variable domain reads SQTIHQWPATLVQPVGSPLSLECTVEGTSNPNLYWYRQAAGRGLQLLFYSVGIGQISSEVPQNLSASRPQDRQFILSSKKLLLSDSGFYLCAWAYSYNSPLHFGNGTRLTVT.

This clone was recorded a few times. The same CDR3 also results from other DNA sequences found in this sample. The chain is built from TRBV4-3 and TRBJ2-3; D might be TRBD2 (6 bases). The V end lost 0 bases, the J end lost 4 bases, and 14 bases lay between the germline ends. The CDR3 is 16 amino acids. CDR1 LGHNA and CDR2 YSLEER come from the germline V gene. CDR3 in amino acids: CASSQDRSRGSDTQYF. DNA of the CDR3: TGCGCCAGCAGCCAAGATAGAAGTCGGGGGTCAGATACGCAGTATTTT.

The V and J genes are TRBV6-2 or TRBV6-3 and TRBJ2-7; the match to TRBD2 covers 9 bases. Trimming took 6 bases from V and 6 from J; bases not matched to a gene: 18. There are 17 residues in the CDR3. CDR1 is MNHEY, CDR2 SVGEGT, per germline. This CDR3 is CASSPRMGSGSNSEQYF. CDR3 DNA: TGTGCCAGCAGCCCTCGCATGGGTAGCGGGAGTAATTCCGAGCAGTACTTC.

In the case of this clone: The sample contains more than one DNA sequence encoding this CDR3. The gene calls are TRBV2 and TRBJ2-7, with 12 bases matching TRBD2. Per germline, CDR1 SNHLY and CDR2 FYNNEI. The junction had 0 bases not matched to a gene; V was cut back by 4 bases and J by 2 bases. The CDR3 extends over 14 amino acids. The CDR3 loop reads CASSGTSGTYEQYF. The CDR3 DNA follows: TGTGCCAGCAGTGGGACTAGCGGGACCTACGAGCAGTACTTC.

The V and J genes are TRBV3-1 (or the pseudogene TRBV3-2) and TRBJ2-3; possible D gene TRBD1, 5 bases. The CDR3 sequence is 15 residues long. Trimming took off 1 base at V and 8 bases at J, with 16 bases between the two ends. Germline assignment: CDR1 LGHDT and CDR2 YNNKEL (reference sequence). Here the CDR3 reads CASSQGWGPESTQYF. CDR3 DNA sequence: TGTGCCAGCAGCCAAGGGTGGGGCCCGGAAAGTACGCAGTATTTT.

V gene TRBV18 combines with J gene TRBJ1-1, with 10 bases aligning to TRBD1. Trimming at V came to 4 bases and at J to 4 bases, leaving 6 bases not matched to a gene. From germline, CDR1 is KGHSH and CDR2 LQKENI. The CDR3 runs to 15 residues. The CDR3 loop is CASSQGTGVSTEAFF. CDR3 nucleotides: TGTGCCAGCTCACAGGGGACAGGGGTATCCACTGAAGCTTTCTTT. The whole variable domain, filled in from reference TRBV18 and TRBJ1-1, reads NAGVMQNPRHLVRRRGQEARLRCSPMKGHSHVYWYRQLPEEGLKFMVYLQKENIIDESGMPKERFSAEFPKEGPSILRIQQVVRGDSAAYFCASSQGTGVSTEAFFGQGTRLTVV.

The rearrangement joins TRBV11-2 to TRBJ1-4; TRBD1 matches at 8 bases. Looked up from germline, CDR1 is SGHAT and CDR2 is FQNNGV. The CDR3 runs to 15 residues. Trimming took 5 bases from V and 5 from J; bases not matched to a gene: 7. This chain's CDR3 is CASSAQGASNEKLFF. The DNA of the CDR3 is TGTGCCAGCAGCGCCCAGGGGGCGTCCAATGAAAAACTGTTTTTT.

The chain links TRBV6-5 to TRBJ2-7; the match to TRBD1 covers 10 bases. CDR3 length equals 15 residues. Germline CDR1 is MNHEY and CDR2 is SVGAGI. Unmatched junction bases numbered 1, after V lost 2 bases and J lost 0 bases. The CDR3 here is CASSYRDRGSYEQYF. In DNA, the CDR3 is TGTGCCAGCAGTTACCGGGACAGGGGCTCCTACGAGCAGTACTTC.

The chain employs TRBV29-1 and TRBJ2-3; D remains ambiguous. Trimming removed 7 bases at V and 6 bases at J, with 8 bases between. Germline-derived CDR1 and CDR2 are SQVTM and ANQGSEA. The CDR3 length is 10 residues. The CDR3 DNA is TGCAGCGGCCTAGTGGATACGCAGTATTTT. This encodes CSGLVDTQYF.

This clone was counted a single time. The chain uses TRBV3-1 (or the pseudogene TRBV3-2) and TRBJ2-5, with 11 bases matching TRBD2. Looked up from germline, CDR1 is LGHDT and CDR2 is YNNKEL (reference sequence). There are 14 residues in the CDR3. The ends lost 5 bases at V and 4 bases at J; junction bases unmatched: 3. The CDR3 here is CASSITSGRETQYF. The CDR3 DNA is TGTGCCAGCAGCATAACTAGCGGGAGAGAGACCCAGTACTTC.

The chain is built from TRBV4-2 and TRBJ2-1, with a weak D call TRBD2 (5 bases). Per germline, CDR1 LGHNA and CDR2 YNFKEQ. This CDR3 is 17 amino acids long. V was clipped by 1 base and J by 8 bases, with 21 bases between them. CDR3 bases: TGTGCCAGCAGCCAAGGAGTGAGGGATTGGGATTCAGATGAGCAGTTCTTC. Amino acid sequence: CASSQGVRDWDSDEQFF.

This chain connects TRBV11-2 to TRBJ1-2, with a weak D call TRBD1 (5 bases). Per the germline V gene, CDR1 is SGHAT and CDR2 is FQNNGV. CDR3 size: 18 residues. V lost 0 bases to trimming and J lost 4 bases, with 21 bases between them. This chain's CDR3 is CASSLDLYGEGRGYGYTF. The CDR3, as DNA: TGTGCCAGCAGCTTAGATCTCTATGGGGAGGGGCGCGGCTATGGCTACACCTTC.

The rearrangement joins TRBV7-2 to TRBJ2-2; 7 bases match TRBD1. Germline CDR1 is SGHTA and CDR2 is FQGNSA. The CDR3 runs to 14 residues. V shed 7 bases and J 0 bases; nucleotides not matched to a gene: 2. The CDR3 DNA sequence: TGTGCCAGCATCGGGACAGCGAACACCGGGGAGCTGTTTTTT. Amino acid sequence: CASIGTANTGELFF.

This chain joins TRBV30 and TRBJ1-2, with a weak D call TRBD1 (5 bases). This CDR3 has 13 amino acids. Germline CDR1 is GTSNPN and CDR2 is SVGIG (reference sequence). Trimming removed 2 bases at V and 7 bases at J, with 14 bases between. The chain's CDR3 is CAWSSGRGGGYTF. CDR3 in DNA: TGTGCCTGGAGTTCGGGGAGGGGTGGTGGCTACACCTTC. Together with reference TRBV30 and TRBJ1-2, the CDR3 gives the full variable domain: SQTIHQWPATLVQPVGSPLSLECTVEGTSNPNLYWYRQAAGRGLQLLFYSVGIGQISSEVPQNLSASRPQDRQFILSSKKLLLSDSGFYLCAWSSGRGGGYTFGSGTRLTVV.

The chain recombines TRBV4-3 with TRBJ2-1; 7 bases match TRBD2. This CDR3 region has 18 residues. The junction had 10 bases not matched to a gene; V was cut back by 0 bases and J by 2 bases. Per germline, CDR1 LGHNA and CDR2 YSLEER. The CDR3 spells CASSQDLLQRGTYNEQFF. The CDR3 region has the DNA TGCGCCAGCAGCCAAGATTTGCTCCAGCGGGGAACCTACAATGAGCAGTTCTTC.

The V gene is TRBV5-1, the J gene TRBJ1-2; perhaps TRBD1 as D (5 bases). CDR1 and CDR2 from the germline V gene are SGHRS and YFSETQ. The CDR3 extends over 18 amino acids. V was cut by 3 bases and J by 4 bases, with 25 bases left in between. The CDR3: CASSYYPSGSERLYGYTF. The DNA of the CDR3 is TGCGCCAGCAGCTATTACCCATCAGGGTCGGAACGCCTCTATGGCTACACCTTC.

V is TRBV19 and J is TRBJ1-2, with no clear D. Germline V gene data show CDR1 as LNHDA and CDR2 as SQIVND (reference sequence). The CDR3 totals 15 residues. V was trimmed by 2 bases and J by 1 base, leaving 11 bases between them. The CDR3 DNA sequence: TGTGCCAGTAGTATATCGGCGACGGGTAACTATGGCTACACCTTC. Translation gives CASSISATGNYGYTF. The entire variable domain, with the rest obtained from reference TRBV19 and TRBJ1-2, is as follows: DGGITQSPKYLFRKEGQNVTLSCEQNLNHDAMYWYRQDPGQGLRLIYYSQIVNDFQKGDIAEGYSVSREKKESFPLTVTSAQKNPTAFYLCASSISATGNYGYTFGSGTRLTVV.

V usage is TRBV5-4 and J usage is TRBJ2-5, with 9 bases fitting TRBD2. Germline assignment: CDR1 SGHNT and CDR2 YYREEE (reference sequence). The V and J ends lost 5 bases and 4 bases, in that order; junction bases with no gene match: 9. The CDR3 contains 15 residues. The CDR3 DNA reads TGTGCCAGCAGTGGCGGGGGGGCGGCGGCAGAGACCCAGTACTTC. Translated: CASSGGGAAAETQYF.

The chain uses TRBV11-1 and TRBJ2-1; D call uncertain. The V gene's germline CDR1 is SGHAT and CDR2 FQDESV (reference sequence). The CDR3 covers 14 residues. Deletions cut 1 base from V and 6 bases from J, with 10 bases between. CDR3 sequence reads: CASSLVLAINEQFF. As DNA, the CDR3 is TGTGCCAGCAGCTTAGTGTTGGCCATCAATGAGCAGTTCTTC.

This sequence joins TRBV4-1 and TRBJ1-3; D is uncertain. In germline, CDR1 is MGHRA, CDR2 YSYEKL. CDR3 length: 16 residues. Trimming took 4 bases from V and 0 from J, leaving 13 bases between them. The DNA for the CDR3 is TGCGCCAGCAGCCGAGGGATCCCTTCCTCTGGAAACACCATATATTTT. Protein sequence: CASSRGIPSSGNTIYF.